This entry concerns a single T cell receptor (beta chain). Researchers ran the PCR with 60 Vbeta and 13 Jbeta primers. The assay was immunoSEQ multiplex PCR, and TCRdb's table has in-frame clones only and misses some. The table lists 150,000 to 200,000 clones, about 81% of them singletons. Germline CDR1 reads KGHSH; CDR2 reads LQKENI. The CDR3 has 13 amino acids. Trimming removed 5 bases from V and 0 bases from J, with 7 bases in between. The data derive from a study of cytomegalovirus exposure and HLA in healthy donors. This TCR came from a woman under 30 in good health and CMV-seronegative. The chain couples TRBV18 to TRBJ1-1; D is ambiguous. The sequencing input was PBMCs. CDR3 bases: TGTGCCAGCTCAGACAAGCTGAACACTGAAGCTTTCTTT. It yields the protein CASSDKLNTEAFF. Filled out from reference TRBV18 and TRBJ1-1, the complete variable domain reads NAGVMQNPRHLVRRRGQEARLRCSPMKGHSHVYWYRQLPEEGLKFMVYLQKENIIDESGMPKERFSAEFPKEGPSILRIQQVVRGDSAAYFCASSDKLNTEAFFGQGTRLTVV.